This T cell receptor beta chain appears in the sequencing data of a study of OX40 agonist ivuxolimab in advanced cancers. Study overall: Three partial responders included one hepatocellular carcinoma patient and two cutaneous melanoma patients.

Sampling times: baseline, cycle 4 day 1, cycle 7 day 1. The CDR3 totals 15 residues. V dropped 0 bases and J dropped 1; count of bases not matched to a gene: 3. Per germline, CDR1 SGHNT and CDR2 YYREEE (reference sequence). TCRdb's table, derived via immunoSEQ multiplex PCR, lists solely in-frame clones and lacks some. Here the sample spans around 15,000 clones, around 80% being singletons. Sequencing used CD4+ or CD8+ T cells sorted from blood, obtained in a trial of the OX40 agonist ivuxolimab. The receptor was derived from an adult with an advanced solid tumor such as melanoma, head and neck, liver or kidney cancer. The chain employs TRBV5-4 and TRBJ1-1, with 7 bases identical to TRBD1. DNA for the CDR3: TGTGCCAGCAGCTTGGCAGGGGGGCAGAACACTGAAGCTTTCTTT. Protein: CASSLAGGQNTEAFF.